This T cell receptor (beta chain) stems from a study of cytomegalovirus exposure and HLA in healthy donors. As for the study in general: A prior study identified approximately 110 million unique TCR beta sequences from 200 million or so T cells. Genotyping showed about 80% of over 350 donors falling in the Caucasian-associated ancestry cluster. General study results and limits: In vitro experiments confirmed that three CMV-associated chains were specific for CMV antigens.

A note on this clone: Its specificity is not known.

The CDR3 covers 15 residues. V dropped 2 bases and J dropped 1; count of bases not matched to a gene: 5. Germline loops: CDR1 SGHRS, CDR2 YFSETQ. Use of 60 Vbeta and 13 Jbeta primers characterized the PCR. Using immunoSEQ multiplex PCR, the repertoire was profiled, and TCRdb retains in-frame clones only, with some absent. The sample includes over 150,000 clones, about 90% of them seen just once. The sequenced sample consisted of PBMCs. This TCR derives from a girl under two years old in good health and CMV-seronegative. V is TRBV5-1 and J is TRBJ2-7, with TRBD1 matching over 8 bases. The CDR3 nucleotides read TGCGCCAGCAGCTTCACAGGGGGATTATCCTACGAGCAGTACTTC. It translates to CASSFTGGLSYEQYF.